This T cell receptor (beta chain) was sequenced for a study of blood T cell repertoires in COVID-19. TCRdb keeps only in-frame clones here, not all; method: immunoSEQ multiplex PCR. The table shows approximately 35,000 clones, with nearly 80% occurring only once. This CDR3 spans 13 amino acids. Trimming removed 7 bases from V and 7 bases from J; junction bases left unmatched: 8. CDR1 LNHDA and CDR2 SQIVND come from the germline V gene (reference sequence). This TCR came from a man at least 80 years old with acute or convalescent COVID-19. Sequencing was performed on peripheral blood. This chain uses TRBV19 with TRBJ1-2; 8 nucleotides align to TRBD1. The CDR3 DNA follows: TGTGCCAGTACCGACGCAGGGGGCATTGGCTACACCTTC. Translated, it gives CASTDAGGIGYTF.